Listed below are T cell receptor beta chains from one sample, sequenced in a study of neurological immune-mediated disorders. MiXCR, applied by TCRdb to the 5' RACE reads, yields one record per CDR3 protein. Counted here are around 32,000 distinct CDR3 sequences, about 12% occurring once; the ten biggest clones make up 5.8%. Specimen: PBMCs. The receptors stem from a woman aged 60-75 years in good health. CDR3s include the opening cysteine and the closing phenylalanine or tryptophan. A D gene is named only where the DNA matches it firmly. Some rows mark clone size as missing; the rest say once, few, many or name a class of expanded clone.

clone_size,j_call,d_call,v_call,cdr3_aa,cdr3_nt
many,TRBJ1-1,TRBD1,TRBV5-1,CASSIDGQGNTEAFF,TGCGCCAGCAGCATAGATGGACAGGGTAACACTGAAGCTTTCTTT
many,TRBJ2-3,TRBD1,TRBV7-9,CASRRLRQGTSTDTQYF,TGTGCCAGCAGACGACTTAGACAGGGGACAAGCACAGATACGCAGTATTTT
many,TRBJ2-7,NA,TRBV6-1,CASSRGMGFSYEQYF,TGTGCCAGCAGCCGAGGGATGGGGTTCTCCTACGAGCAGTACTTC
many,TRBJ2-3,NA,TRBV5-1,CASSFPSVPDTQYF,TGCGCCAGCAGCTTCCCTAGCGTCCCAGATACGCAGTATTTT
many,TRBJ2-6,NA,TRBV3-1,CASSQDIGANVLTF,TGTGCCAGCAGCCAAGATATTGGGGCCAACGTCCTGACTTTC
many,TRBJ2-1,NA,TRBV6-5,CASSLGGPGQASAQFF,TGTGCCAGCAGTTTGGGGGGGCCGGGACAGGCGTCCGCGCAGTTCTTC
many,TRBJ2-7,TRBD1,TRBV5-1,CASSTGQGYEQYF,TGCGCCAGCAGCACCGGACAGGGCTACGAGCAGTACTTC
many,TRBJ2-4,TRBD1,TRBV5-1,CASSQDRGDIQYF,TGCGCCAGCAGCCAGGACAGGGGGGACATTCAGTACTTC
NA,TRBJ2-5,NA,TRBV20-1,CSARPGRRGGRTQYF,TGCAGTGCTAGACCCGGGAGAAGGGGCGGCAGGACCCAGTACTTC
many,TRBJ1-2,NA,TRBV5-1,CASSFVFWGQSYGYTF,TGCGCCAGCAGCTTTGTCTTCTGGGGGCAATCTTATGGCTACACCTTC
many,TRBJ1-6,TRBD1,TRBV20-1,CSARTGGRNSPLHF,TGCAGTGCCCGGACAGGGGGCAGGAATTCACCCCTCCACTTT
many,TRBJ2-3,TRBD2,TRBV18,CASSPSPSGGATDTQYF,TGTGCCAGCTCACCATCGCCTAGCGGGGGGGCGACAGATACGCAGTATTTT
NA,TRBJ2-6,TRBD1,TRBV6-5,CASSYSTGGGSGANVLTF,TGTGCCAGCAGTTATTCCACAGGGGGCGGTTCTGGGGCCAACGTCCTGACTTTC
many,TRBJ2-7,TRBD2,TRBV20-1,CSASGGRVEQYF,TGCAGTGCTAGCGGGGGGAGGGTCGAGCAGTACTTC
many,TRBJ2-7,NA,TRBV6-5,CASSYSSGKQYEQYF,TGTGCCAGCAGTTACTCTTCAGGGAAGCAGTACGAGCAGTACTTC
many,TRBJ2-7,NA,TRBV5-1,CASSLGGQALSEQYF,TGCGCCAGCAGCTTGGGGGGCCAGGCCCTAAGCGAGCAGTACTTC
many,TRBJ1-2,NA,TRBV12-3/TRBV12-4,CASSPSVLFYGYTF,TGTGCCAGCAGTCCCTCCGTGTTGTTCTATGGCTACACCTTC
many,TRBJ2-7,NA,TRBV5-1,CASSLSAYEQYF,TGCGCCAGCAGCTTGTCAGCCTACGAGCAGTACTTC
many,TRBJ1-2,NA,TRBV12-3/TRBV12-4,CASSFVGDYGYTF,TGTGCCAGCAGTTTCGTGGGTGACTATGGCTACACCTTC
many,TRBJ2-3,TRBD2,TRBV5-1,CASSSSGGADTQYF,TGCGCCAGCAGCTCTAGCGGGGGAGCAGATACGCAGTATTTT
many,TRBJ1-1,NA,TRBV20-1,CSARADPNTEAFF,TGCAGTGCTAGGGCCGACCCGAACACTGAAGCTTTCTTT
many,TRBJ1-5,NA,TRBV12-3/TRBV12-4,CASSQGSNQPQHF,TGTGCCAGCAGTCAGGGTAGCAATCAGCCCCAGCATTTT
many,TRBJ1-6,NA,TRBV2,CASSEDQGSNSPLHF,TGTGCCAGCAGTGAAGACCAGGGATCGAATTCACCCCTCCACTTT
many,TRBJ2-6,NA,TRBV7-2,CASRPGLMGANVLTF,TGTGCCAGCAGGCCAGGGCTAATGGGGGCCAACGTCCTGACTTTC
many,TRBJ2-3,NA,TRBV29-1,CSVGGARDTQYF,TGCAGCGTTGGGGGGGCCAGGGATACCCAGTATTTT
many,TRBJ1-1,NA,TRBV10-3,CAISERGGAFF,TGTGCCATCAGTGAAAGAGGTGGAGCTTTCTTT
NA,TRBJ2-3,NA,TRBV7-2,CASSKGAGGPIDTQYF,TGTGCCAGCAGCAAGGGGGCAGGGGGGCCTATAGATACGCAGTATTTT